The 21 T cell receptor beta chains below were found in one sample sequenced in a study of cytomegalovirus exposure and HLA in healthy donors. Vbeta (60) and Jbeta (13) primers were used in the PCR. Clones were sequenced by immunoSEQ multiplex PCR, and TCRdb holds only the in-frame ones, with some missing. The table includes about 160,000 clones, about 80% detected once. Material for sequencing was PBMCs. The receptors derive from a man younger than 35 in good health and CMV-seropositive.

The chain links TRBV18 to TRBJ2-7, with D possibly TRBD2 on 6 matching bases. Between the trimmed V and J ends, which lost 3 bases and 2 bases, there was a span of 14 bases. Germline CDR1 KGHSH, CDR2 LQKENI. The CDR3 totals 15 residues. CDR3 region: CASSPDGSEAYEQYF. CDR3 nucleotide sequence: TGTGCCAGCTCACCGGACGGGAGCGAGGCCTACGAGCAGTACTTC.

The chain combines TRBV7-8 with TRBJ2-3, with TRBD1 identical over 8 bases. The V gene end was trimmed by 2 bases and the J gene end by 0 bases; junction bases not matched to a gene: 4. The length of the CDR3 is 16 residues. Germline V gene data show CDR1 as SGHVS and CDR2 as FQNEAQ. CDR3 amino acids: CASSLYWTGSTDTQYF. CDR3 in DNA: TGTGCCAGCAGCTTATATTGGACAGGGAGCACAGATACGCAGTATTTT.

This sequence joins TRBV5-8 and TRBJ2-5, with 8 positions matching TRBD1. CDR1 is SGHTS, CDR2 YDEGEE, per germline. CDR3 length equals 16 residues. The V gene end was trimmed by 0 bases and the J gene end by 0 bases; junction bases not matched to a gene: 4. CDR3 DNA sequence: TGTGCCAGCAGCTTGGGGGACAGGCAGTACCAAGAGACCCAGTACTTC. This codes for CASSLGDRQYQETQYF.

This clone was counted once. V gene TRBV6-1 combines with J gene TRBJ2-5, with 8 bases fitting TRBD1. From germline, CDR1 is MNHNS and CDR2 SASEGT. Losses at the gene ends were 10 bases for V and 3 bases for J; bases not matched to a gene: 10. CDR3 size: 14 residues. CDR3 region: CATLEDRVEETQYF. The CDR3 DNA follows: TGTGCCACCTTAGAGGACAGGGTAGAAGAGACCCAGTACTTC.

V is TRBV5-1 and J is TRBJ2-5, with TRBD2 identical over 7 bases. Trimming took 0 bases from V and 5 from J; bases not matched to a gene: 7. This CDR3 has 15 residues. Germline loops: CDR1 SGHRS, CDR2 YFSETQ. The CDR3 DNA follows: TGCGCCAGCAGCTTGGAGACGGGAGCGGGGGAGACCCAGTACTTC. It yields the protein CASSLETGAGETQYF.

This rearrangement joins TRBV6-1 to TRBJ2-3; D is unclear. The V and J ends lost 3 bases and 9 bases respectively, with 13 bases between them. The CDR3 has 13 amino acids. The germline CDR1 and CDR2 sequences are MNHNS and SASEGT. CDR3 nucleotide sequence: TGTGCCAGCAGTGATAGGCCGGCGGAAACGCAGTATTTT. Protein sequence: CASSDRPAETQYF.

V and J are TRBV7-6 and TRBJ1-2, with D possibly TRBD1 on 5 matching bases. This CDR3 is built from 13 residues. V was trimmed by 6 bases and J by 4 bases, leaving 12 bases between them. Germline CDR1 and CDR2: SGHVS and FNYEAQ. As DNA, the CDR3 is TGTGCCAGCAGTCTAGCGGACACCTATGGCTACACCTTC. It specifies CASSLADTYGYTF.

This clone was observed a few times. The chain is built from TRBV29-1 and TRBJ2-7; 10 bases are a match to TRBD1. There are 13 residues in the CDR3. V was clipped by 7 bases and J by 2 bases; unmatched bases: 5. Germline CDR1 and CDR2: SQVTM and ANQGSEA. The CDR3 protein is CSAEDRGTYEQYF. The CDR3 DNA reads TGCAGCGCCGAGGACAGGGGGACCTACGAGCAGTACTTC.

The chain recombines TRBV6-6 with TRBJ2-7, with 7 positions matching TRBD2. The V gene end was trimmed by 6 bases and the J gene end by 7 bases; junction bases not matched to a gene: 15. Germline V lookup: CDR1 MNHNY, CDR2 SVGAGI (reference sequence). The CDR3 runs to 15 residues. CDR3 loop: CASREERDYSEEQYF. The CDR3 DNA sequence: TGTGCCAGCAGAGAAGAGAGGGACTACTCGGAAGAGCAGTACTTC.

The gene calls are TRBV15 and TRBJ1-2; D is possibly TRBD1 (5 bases). Looked up from germline, CDR1 is LNHNV and CDR2 is YYDKDF (reference sequence). Trimming pared 1 base from V and 11 bases from J, leaving 20 bases between. This CDR3 is 15 amino acids long. The DNA of the CDR3 is TGTGCCACCAGCAGAGTGCAAGGGGCAACGGCTGGTTACACCTTC. This sequence encodes CATSRVQGATAGYTF.

In nucleotides, the CDR3 is TGCGCCAGCAGCCTTGAAGGTACTAGCGGAAACATTCAGTACTTC. Residues: CASSLEGTSGNIQYF. The rearrangement uses TRBV4-1 and TRBJ2-4; TRBD2 matches 8 bases. The germline gives CDR1 MGHRA, CDR2 YSYEKL. The CDR3 is made up of 15 amino acids. With V trimmed by 4 bases and J by 6 bases, 8 bases remained unmatched.

This rearrangement joins TRBV5-1 to TRBJ2-7; D might be TRBD2 (6 bases). Germline CDR1 is SGHRS and CDR2 is YFSETQ. With 0 bases removed from V and 1 base from J, the gap between germline ends came to 14 bases. The CDR3 consists of 16 residues. This CDR3 reads CASSLDAGLRSYEQYF. CDR3 sequence (DNA): TGCGCCAGCAGCTTGGATGCGGGGCTGAGATCCTACGAGCAGTACTTC.

The chain uses TRBV7-9 and TRBJ2-3; 8 bases agree with TRBD2. The CDR3 length is 16 residues. Germline V lookup: CDR1 SEHNR, CDR2 FQNEAQ (reference sequence). V shed 7 bases, J shed 2 bases, and the junction held 11 bases outside the gene matches. The CDR3 spells CASTKPGLGVTDTQYF. As DNA, the CDR3 is TGTGCCAGCACAAAACCGGGACTAGGAGTCACAGATACGCAGTATTTT. The whole variable domain, filled in from reference TRBV7-9 and TRBJ2-3, reads DTGVSQNPRHKITKRGQNVTFRCDPISEHNRLYWYRQTLGQGPEFLTYFQNEAQLEKSRLLSDRFSAERPKGSFSTLEIQRTEQGDSAMYLCASTKPGLGVTDTQYFGPGTRLTVL.

The chain is built from TRBV18 and TRBJ1-3; D might be TRBD1 (6 bases). The CDR3 contains 15 residues. Germline values: CDR1 KGHSH, CDR2 LQKENI. V was pared by 3 bases and J by 1 base, with 10 bases between. This CDR3 reads CASSPLQGSGNTIYF. The DNA for the CDR3 is TGTGCCAGCTCACCTCTACAGGGTTCTGGAAACACCATATATTTT.

V and J are TRBV10-1 and TRBJ2-1, with a possible D match to TRBD1 (6 bases). Trimming cost V 2 bases and J 8 bases, with 16 bases left between them. The CDR3 is made up of 15 amino acids. From germline, CDR1 is WNHNN and CDR2 SYGVQD (reference sequence). CDR3 bases: TGCGCCAGCAGTGAGAAAACAGGGTGTGGACATGAGCAGTTCTTC. This sequence encodes CASSEKTGCGHEQFF.

The J gene is TRBJ1-3, the V gene TRBV6-6; no reliable D call. Germline loops: CDR1 MNHNY, CDR2 SVGAGI (reference sequence). Trimming removed 2 bases from V and 0 bases from J, with 11 bases in between. This CDR3 spans 16 amino acids. As DNA, the CDR3 is TGTGCCAGCAGTTACCCTGCGGGTCCCTCTGGAAACACCATATATTTT. Translation gives CASSYPAGPSGNTIYF.

V usage is TRBV19 and J usage is TRBJ2-1, with TRBD2 matching 7 bases. Per the germline V gene, CDR1 is LNHDA and CDR2 is SQIVND (reference sequence). The V segment lost 1 base and the J segment 3 bases; nucleotides outside the gene matches: 6. This CDR3 is 16 amino acids long. CDR3 DNA: TGTGCCAGTAGTATAGGTTCAGCGGGGAGCTACAATGAGCAGTTCTTC. Amino acids: CASSIGSAGSYNEQFF.

The genes are TRBV19 and TRBJ1-3, with D possibly matching TRBD1 (5 bases). Trimming took off 1 base at V and 4 bases at J, with 17 bases between the two ends. This CDR3 has 17 amino acids. CDR1 is LNHDA, CDR2 SQIVND, per germline (reference sequence). The chain's CDR3 is CASSIGSGLLSGNTIYF. The CDR3 DNA sequence: TGTGCCAGTAGTATAGGATCGGGACTATTATCCGGAAACACCATATATTTT.

The CDR3, as DNA: TGCAGCGTTAGTGGGACAGGGGGTAACTATGGCTACACCTTC. It yields the protein CSVSGTGGNYGYTF. The chain links TRBV29-1 to TRBJ1-2; 11 bases are a match to TRBD1. The CDR3 runs 14 residues. With V trimmed by 5 bases and J by 1 base, 3 bases remained unmatched. Germline lookup yields CDR1 SQVTM and CDR2 ANQGSEA.

The chain links TRBV6-6 to TRBJ1-2; D may be TRBD1 (5 bases). CDR1 MNHNY and CDR2 SVGAGI come from the germline V gene (reference sequence). The V end lost 6 bases, the J end lost 6 bases, and 14 bases lay between the germline ends. The CDR3 is 13 residues long. Here the CDR3 DNA reads TGTGCCAGCAGCTTAGACAGTTCTGATGGCTACACCTTC. It translates to CASSLDSSDGYTF.

The V gene is TRBV7-9, the J gene TRBJ2-7, with no clear D. Germline CDR1 SEHNR, CDR2 FQNEAQ (reference sequence). The ends were cut back, 5 bases at V and 2 bases at J, with 10 bases in the middle. CDR3 length: 13 residues. CDR3 in amino acids: CASSPDFPYEQYF. The CDR3 DNA reads TGTGCCAGCAGCCCCGACTTCCCCTACGAGCAGTACTTC.